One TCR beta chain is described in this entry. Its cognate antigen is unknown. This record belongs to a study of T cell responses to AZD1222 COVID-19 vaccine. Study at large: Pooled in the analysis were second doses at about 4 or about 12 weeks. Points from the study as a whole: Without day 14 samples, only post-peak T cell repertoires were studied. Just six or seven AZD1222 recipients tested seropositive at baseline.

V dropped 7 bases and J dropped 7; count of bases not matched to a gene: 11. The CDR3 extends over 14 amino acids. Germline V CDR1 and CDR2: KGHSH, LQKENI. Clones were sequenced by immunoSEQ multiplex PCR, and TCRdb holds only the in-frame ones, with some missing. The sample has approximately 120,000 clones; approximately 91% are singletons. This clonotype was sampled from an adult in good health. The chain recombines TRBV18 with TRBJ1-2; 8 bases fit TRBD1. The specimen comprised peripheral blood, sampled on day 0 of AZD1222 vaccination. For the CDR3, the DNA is TGTGCCAGCTTGGCGGACAGGGTAGTGACTGGCTACACCTTC. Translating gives CASLADRVVTGYTF. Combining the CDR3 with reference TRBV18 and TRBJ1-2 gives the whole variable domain NAGVMQNPRHLVRRRGQEARLRCSPMKGHSHVYWYRQLPEEGLKFMVYLQKENIIDESGMPKERFSAEFPKEGPSILRIQQVVRGDSAAYFCASLADRVVTGYTFGSGTRLTVV.